A single TCR beta chain is shown here with its context. This specimen comes from a study of blood T cell repertoires in COVID-19. Overall study: Samples representing acute and convalescent COVID-19 were sourced from the United States, Italy and Spain. Nucleic acid was either cDNA or gDNA, and it came from T cells, B-cell-depleted T cells, or PBMCs.

As handled by the study authors: The assay estimated nucleated cells by amplifying reference gene primers. The method was immunoSEQ multiplex PCR; TCRdb's version includes in-frame clones alone and lacks a portion of them. For V, J and clone size, that table is used; D and trimming come from the DNA. The profile covers 150,000 to 200,000 clones, with 75% to 85% appearing a single time and roughly 11% taken by the ten largest. The V gene's germline CDR1 is SGHRS and CDR2 YFSETQ. The length of the CDR3 is 14 residues. V lost 4 bases and J lost 0, with 9 bases in between. This rearrangement joins TRBV5-1 to TRBJ2-3; possibly TRBD1 for D (5 bases). The receptor was isolated from a human donor in a cohort sampled during active COVID-19. The source material was peripheral blood. The CDR3 nucleotides read TGCGCCAGCAGCCAAGGGGCCAGCACAGATACGCAGTATTTT. Its protein product is CASSQGASTDTQYF.